This T cell receptor beta chain was sequenced for a study of vaccination and CD4 T cells after COVID-19. This clonotype was seen a handful of times. Its antigen is still unknown. The V and J ends lost 7 bases and 6 bases respectively, with 23 bases between them. The CDR3 sequence is 16 residues long. Germline V lookup: CDR1 LNHDA, CDR2 SQIVND (reference sequence). Noted treatment: roughly ten-day PBMC culture with coronavirus spike peptide pools or control peptides (ViraFEST assay). The collection of CD4+ T cells from the unexposed donor took place before the COVID-19 pandemic (2011-2018). ViraFEST sequenced TCRs after peptide-pool expansion of antigen-specific T cells. PBMCs were cultured at around 2 million per well with approximately 9.3 IU/ml IL-2 and roughly 10 ug/ml peptide pools. At both days 3 and 7, half the medium was replaced with fresh IL-2 medium. Four cold-coronavirus spikes and SARS-CoV-2 S/N served to probe CD4+ T cells taken from unexposed donors, cells permitting.

Once obtained from cultured CD4+ T cells, the DNA was sequenced using the Oncomine TCR Beta short-read assay. Researchers extracted genomic DNA from CD4+ T cells that had been cultured. MiXCR, applied by TCRdb to the PCR reads, yields one record per CDR3 protein. The sample shows about 10,000 distinct CDR3 sequences, around 30% of them seen only once. The chain employs TRBV19 and TRBJ2-3, with a possible D match to TRBD1 (5 bases). Source material: CD4+ T cells from blood, cultured in vitro. The TCR comes from a human donor in good health. The CDR3 loop is CASISPGQGGVDTQYF. The CDR3 nucleotides are TGTGCCAGTATTTCGCCAGGCCAGGGCGGTGTGGATACGCAGTATTTT.